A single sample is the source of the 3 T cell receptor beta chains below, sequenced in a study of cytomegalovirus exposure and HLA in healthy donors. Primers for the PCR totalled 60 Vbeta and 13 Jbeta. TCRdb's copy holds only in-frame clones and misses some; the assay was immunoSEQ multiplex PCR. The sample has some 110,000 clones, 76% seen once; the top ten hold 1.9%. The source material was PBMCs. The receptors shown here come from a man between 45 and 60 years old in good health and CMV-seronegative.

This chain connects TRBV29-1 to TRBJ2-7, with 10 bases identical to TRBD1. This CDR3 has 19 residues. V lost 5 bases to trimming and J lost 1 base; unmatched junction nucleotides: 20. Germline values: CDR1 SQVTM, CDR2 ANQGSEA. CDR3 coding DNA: TGCAGCGTTCCCAGACAGGGGGCGCGTAACGGGGGGGAATCCTACGAGCAGTACGTC. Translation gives CSVPRQGARNGGESYEQYV.

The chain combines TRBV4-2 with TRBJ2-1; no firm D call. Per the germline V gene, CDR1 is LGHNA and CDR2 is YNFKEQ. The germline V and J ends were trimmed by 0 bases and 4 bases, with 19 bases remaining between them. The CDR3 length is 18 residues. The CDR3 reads CASSQDPLRGGLYNEQFF. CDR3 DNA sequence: TGTGCCAGCAGCCAAGATCCCCTGCGCGGCGGATTATACAATGAGCAGTTCTTC.

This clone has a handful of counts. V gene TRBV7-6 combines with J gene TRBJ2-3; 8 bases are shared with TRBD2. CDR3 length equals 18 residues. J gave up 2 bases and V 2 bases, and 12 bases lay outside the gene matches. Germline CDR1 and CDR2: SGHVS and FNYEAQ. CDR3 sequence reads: CASSLSLAGGELTDTQYF. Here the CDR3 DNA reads TGTGCCAGCAGCTTAAGCCTGGCGGGGGGTGAACTCACAGATACGCAGTATTTT.